Listed below are T cell receptor beta chains from one sample, sequenced in a study of shared clonotypes between healthy human individuals. Sequenced by immunoSEQ multiplex PCR; TCRdb stores in-frame clones only, minus some. This table has about 1.1 million clones, about 80% appearing once. Material: memory CD4+ T cells from PBMCs. These receptors were taken from a man between 18 and 35 years old in good health. Some clones in this sample may be carry-over from other donors' samples. Each CDR3 is given with its conserved first and last residue. A D gene is named only where the DNA matches it firmly. The size entry is marked missing in some rows and otherwise reads once, few, many or a size class.

CDR3 protein | CDR3 DNA | D gene | CDR3 length | V gene | clone size | J gene
CASSRTGETGELFF | TGTGCCAGCAGCCGAACAGGGGAGACCGGGGAGCTGTTTTTT | TRBD1 | 14 | TRBV11-2 | NA | TRBJ2-2
CASSPLGRRQQETQYF | TGTGCCAGCAGCCCCCTAGGTCGTAGACAGCAAGAGACCCAGTACTTC | NA | 16 | TRBV7-9 | NA | TRBJ2-5
CASSFTREEQFF | TGTGCCAGCAGCTTCACACGAGAAGAGCAGTTCTTC | NA | 12 | TRBV7-9 | NA | TRBJ2-1
CASSQARGETQYF | TGCGCCAGCAGCCAAGCCCGGGGCGAGACCCAGTACTTC | NA | 13 | TRBV4-1 | NA | TRBJ2-5
CASSRGPTYEQYF | TGTGCCAGCAGTCGAGGCCCTACCTACGAGCAGTACTTC | NA | 13 | TRBV7-3 | NA | TRBJ2-7
CSARGGSEQFF | TGCAGTGCTAGAGGGGGCAGTGAGCAGTTCTTC | NA | 11 | TRBV20-1 | NA | TRBJ2-1
CASSLGLAGSNEQFF | TGTGCCAGCAGCTTAGGACTAGCGGGTTCTAATGAGCAGTTCTTC | TRBD2 | 15 | TRBV7-9 | NA | TRBJ2-1
CASSPGVNEKLFF | TGTGCCAGCTCACCGGGAGTTAATGAAAAACTGTTTTTT | NA | 13 | TRBV18 | NA | TRBJ1-4
CASSRAGANVLTF | TGTGCCAGCAGCCGGGCTGGGGCCAACGTCCTGACTTTC | NA | 13 | TRBV5-4 | NA | TRBJ2-6
CASSLGPAGYTF | TGTGCCAGCAGCTTAGGACCGGCCGGCTACACCTTC | NA | 12 | TRBV14 | few | TRBJ1-2
CASSKWGLAGGNEQYF | TGTGCCAGCAGCAAATGGGGGCTAGCGGGAGGGAACGAGCAGTACTTC | NA | 16 | TRBV21-1 | NA | TRBJ2-7
CASSYSGESSYEQYF | TGTGCCAGCAGTTACTCGGGAGAAAGCTCCTACGAGCAGTACTTC | NA | 15 | TRBV6-5 | few | TRBJ2-7
CASNYYTSGLETQYF | TGTGCCAGCAACTATTATACCTCGGGTTTAGAGACCCAGTACTTC | NA | 15 | TRBV7-9 | NA | TRBJ2-5
CASTWGGNTEAFF | TGTGCCAGCACCTGGGGCGGGAACACTGAAGCTTTCTTT | NA | 13 | TRBV28 | NA | TRBJ1-1
CASRSTGSGYTF | TGTGCCAGCAGGAGTACGGGCTCTGGCTACACCTTC | NA | 12 | TRBV27 | NA | TRBJ1-2
CASSLGVAGGPGETQYF | TGTGCCAGCAGCTTAGGGGTAGCGGGAGGGCCGGGAGAGACCCAGTACTTC | TRBD2 | 17 | TRBV7-2 | once | TRBJ2-5
CSWSSDSSQPQHF | TGTTCCTGGAGTTCGGATAGCAGTCAGCCCCAGCATTTT | NA | 13 | TRBV30 | NA | TRBJ1-5
CASSSTVTSGANEQFF | TGTGCCAGCAGCTCAACGGTAACTAGCGGGGCCAATGAGCAGTTCTTC | TRBD2 | 16 | TRBV7-3 | NA | TRBJ2-1
CASSLGRDTGELFF | TGTGCCAGTAGTCTAGGGAGGGACACCGGGGAGCTGTTTTTT | TRBD2 | 14 | TRBV19 | NA | TRBJ2-2
CASSHFGQSNEKLFF | TGTGCCAGCAGCCATTTCGGACAGAGTAATGAAAAACTGTTTTTT | NA | 15 | TRBV14 | NA | TRBJ1-4
CASSIAVGEELFF | TGTGCCAGTAGTATCGCCGTGGGGGAGGAGCTGTTTTTT | NA | 13 | TRBV19 | NA | TRBJ2-2
CASSFSQYGYTF | TGTGCCAGCAGCTTTTCCCAGTATGGCTACACCTTC | NA | 12 | TRBV7-9 | many | TRBJ1-2
CASSVVASGISAGELFF | TGTGCCAGCAGCGTAGTGGCTAGCGGGATCAGTGCCGGGGAGCTGTTTTTT | TRBD2 | 17 | TRBV9 | NA | TRBJ2-2
CASSTQGRDTQYF | TGTGCCAGTAGTACACAGGGGAGGGATACGCAGTATTTT | NA | 13 | TRBV19 | NA | TRBJ2-3
CASLAGYWENIQYF | TGTGCCAGCCTCGCAGGGTATTGGGAAAACATTCAGTACTTC | NA | 14 | TRBV6-6 | NA | TRBJ2-4
CASSDFTSGIDYEQYF | TGTGCCAGCAGTGATTTCACTAGCGGGATCGACTACGAGCAGTACTTC | TRBD2 | 16 | TRBV28 | NA | TRBJ2-7
CASSVTPTSGSGELFF | TGTGCCAGCAGCGTGACTCCTACTAGCGGCTCCGGGGAGCTGTTTTTT | TRBD2 | 16 | TRBV9 | NA | TRBJ2-2
CSVRHQGRYYGYTF | TGCAGCGTTCGTCACCAGGGGAGGTACTATGGCTACACCTTC | NA | 14 | TRBV29-1 | NA | TRBJ1-2
CASNPSRAASSEAFF | TGCGCCAGTAACCCGAGCCGGGCAGCTTCATCTGAAGCTTTCTTT | NA | 15 | TRBV4-3 | NA | TRBJ1-1
CASSLGGPYNEQFF | TGTGCCAGCAGTTTAGGGGGACCCTACAATGAGCAGTTCTTC | NA | 14 | TRBV28 | NA | TRBJ2-1
CASRPLSGRASDTQYF | TGTGCCAGCAGGCCACTTAGCGGGAGGGCATCAGATACGCAGTATTTT | TRBD2 | 16 | TRBV7-9 | NA | TRBJ2-3
CASSLFDQAETQYF | TGTGCCAGCAGCTTATTCGATCAAGCGGAGACCCAGTACTTC | NA | 14 | TRBV7-9 | once | TRBJ2-5
CASSLDSYNEQFF | TGTGCCAGCAGTCTTGACAGCTACAATGAGCAGTTCTTC | NA | 13 | TRBV6-1 | NA | TRBJ2-1
CATSTASGRVAYNEQFF | TGTGCCACCAGCACAGCTAGCGGGAGGGTAGCCTACAATGAGCAGTTCTTC | TRBD2 | 17 | TRBV15 | NA | TRBJ2-1
CASSSRGAGEQYF | TGTGCCAGCAGCTCTCGGGGCGCGGGCGAGCAGTACTTC | NA | 13 | TRBV7-3 | NA | TRBJ2-7
CASNPGGAYNEQFF | TGTGCCAGCAACCCGGGGGGGGCGTACAATGAGCAGTTCTTC | TRBD2 | 14 | TRBV28 | once | TRBJ2-1
CASSRLTGVSFGEKLFF | TGTGCCAGCAGCCGCCTGACAGGGGTCAGTTTTGGTGAAAAACTGTTTTTT | TRBD1 | 17 | TRBV4-2 | few | TRBJ1-4
CASSLIGSPGELFF | TGTGCCAGCAGCTTAATTGGGAGCCCCGGGGAGCTGTTTTTT | NA | 14 | TRBV7-3 | NA | TRBJ2-2
CASSVNTGVETQYF | TGCGCCAGCAGTGTGAATACAGGGGTGGAGACCCAGTACTTC | TRBD1 | 14 | TRBV5-1 | NA | TRBJ2-5
CASRMGTESTKAFF | TGTGCCAGTAGGATGGGGACAGAGAGTACCAAAGCTTTCTTT | TRBD1 | 14 | TRBV19 | NA | TRBJ1-1
CASSPLTGVGSVSTGELFF | TGTGCCAGCAGCCCCCTAACGGGAGTCGGTTCGGTTAGCACCGGGGAGCTGTTTTTT | NA | 19 | TRBV7-8 | NA | TRBJ2-2
CASSEGGTDTQYF | TGTGCCAGCAGTGAAGGGGGCACAGATACGCAGTATTTT | NA | 13 | TRBV6-4 | NA | TRBJ2-3
CASSSHGDNQPQHF | TGTGCCAGCAGTTCCCATGGAGACAATCAGCCCCAGCATTTT | NA | 14 | TRBV6-5 | NA | TRBJ1-5
CASSVAGGETQYF | TGTGCCAGCAGCGTAGCTGGGGGAGAGACCCAGTACTTC | NA | 13 | TRBV9 | many | TRBJ2-5
CASSLEGNTEAFF | TGTGCCAGCAGTTTGGAGGGGAACACTGAAGCTTTCTTT | NA | 13 | TRBV27 | NA | TRBJ1-1
CASSRGQGTTGELFF | TGTGCCAGCAGCCGGGGACAGGGGACCACCGGGGAGCTGTTTTTT | TRBD1 | 15 | TRBV6-6 | NA | TRBJ2-2
CASRPTRALNQPQHF | TGTGCCAGCAGACCTACAAGAGCACTCAATCAGCCCCAGCATTTT | NA | 15 | TRBV27 | NA | TRBJ1-5
CASSFGGGSGDEQFF | TGTGCCAGCAGCTTCGGAGGCGGGAGTGGAGATGAGCAGTTCTTC | TRBD2 | 15 | TRBV11-2 | once | TRBJ2-1
CASTGAALGEQYF | TGTGCCAGCACCGGGGCGGCTTTGGGAGAGCAGTACTTC | NA | 13 | TRBV6-1 | NA | TRBJ2-7
CASSTGRYEQYF | TGTGCCAGCAGTACGGGGCGCTACGAGCAGTACTTC | NA | 12 | TRBV28 | NA | TRBJ2-7
CASSPVADFSSGNTIYF | TGTGCCAGCTCACCAGTGGCAGACTTCAGCTCTGGAAACACCATATATTTT | NA | 17 | TRBV18 | once | TRBJ1-3
CASSYELDGTGDNYGYTF | TGTGCCAGCTCATACGAGCTTGACGGGACAGGGGACAACTATGGCTACACCTTC | TRBD1 | 18 | TRBV18 | few | TRBJ1-2
CASRTGVAKNIQYF | TGTGCCAGCAGAACAGGGGTAGCCAAAAACATTCAGTACTTC | TRBD1 | 14 | TRBV9 | NA | TRBJ2-4
CASTEDRVNEKLFF | TGTGCCAGCACCGAGGACAGGGTTAATGAAAAACTGTTTTTT | TRBD1 | 14 | TRBV11-3 | NA | TRBJ1-4
CATSSAGAGEAFF | TGTGCCACCAGCAGCGCAGGGGCAGGTGAAGCTTTCTTT | NA | 13 | TRBV15 | NA | TRBJ1-1
CASRGGRTGELFF | TGTGCCAGCAGAGGGGGCAGGACCGGGGAGCTGTTTTTT | TRBD1 | 13 | TRBV13 | NA | TRBJ2-2
CASSRYDPGQTGEKLFF | TGTGCCAGCAGTAGATACGACCCGGGACAGACGGGCGAAAAACTGTTTTTT | TRBD1 | 17 | TRBV28 | NA | TRBJ1-4
CASNFPGANTGELFF | TGTGCCAGCAACTTTCCCGGGGCTAACACCGGGGAGCTGTTTTTT | NA | 15 | TRBV28 | NA | TRBJ2-2